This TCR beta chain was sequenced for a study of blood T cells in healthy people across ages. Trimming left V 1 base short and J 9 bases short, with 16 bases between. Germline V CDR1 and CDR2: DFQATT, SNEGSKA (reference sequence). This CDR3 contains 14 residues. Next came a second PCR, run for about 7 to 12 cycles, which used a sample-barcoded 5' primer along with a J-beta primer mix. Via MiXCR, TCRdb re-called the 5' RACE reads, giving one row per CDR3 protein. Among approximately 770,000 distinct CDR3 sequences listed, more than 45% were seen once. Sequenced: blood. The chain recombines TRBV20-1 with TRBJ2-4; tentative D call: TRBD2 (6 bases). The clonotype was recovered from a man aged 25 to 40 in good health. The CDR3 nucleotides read TGCAGTGCTAGAGGGGGAGTCCTGGAGGGCATTCAGTACTTC. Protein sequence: CSARGGVLEGIQYF.